This T cell receptor (beta chain) was identified during a study of T cells in localized non-small cell lung cancer. The study's findings and limits: There was higher T cell clonality in uninvolved adjacent lung than in tumor, and it was highest there. Because researchers sequenced only one region of the tumor, heterogeneity is still possible. Paired adjacent lung recovered a median about 61 of the top 100 tumor clones. Higher adjacent-lung clonality was associated with shorter survival.

Repertoires were generated with immunoSEQ multiplex PCR, while TCRdb's copy carries only in-frame clones and drops some. The sample carries more than 100,000 clones, 89% recorded once. Comments on this clone: Its cognate antigen is unknown.

Germline V gene sequence: CDR1 ENHRY, CDR2 SYGVKD. Trimming removed 0 bases from V and 6 bases from J, with 18 bases in between. The CDR3 is 17 residues long. The receptor comes from a female donor of 60 years or more with stage I lung adenocarcinoma. The chain carries TRBV10-3 and TRBJ2-1; D gene uncertain. This material consisted of peripheral blood, taken before any cancer treatment. CDR3 DNA: TGTGCCATCAGTGAGTCGACTCGGCGGAAGTTTGGCAATGAGCAGTTCTTC. Translating gives CAISESTRRKFGNEQFF.